This T cell receptor beta chain originates from a study of T-cell reconstitution after alpha-beta-depleted transplantation in children. With 2 bases clipped from V and 5 bases from J, the junction kept 4 bases outside the gene matches. CDR3 size: 14 residues. Germline V gene sequence: CDR1 SGHTA, CDR2 FQGNSA. Unique molecular identifiers were incorporated into the prepared TCRbeta library. TCRdb re-derived calls from the PCR reads in MiXCR, one entry per CDR3 protein. The sample has about 110,000 distinct CDR3 sequences, over 9% seen once. Whole-study results and caveats: The origin of high day-60 TCRbeta diversity in some patients lay in surviving recipient T cells and thymic progenitors.

This clonotype was observed many times. Its specificity is unknown. The chain couples TRBV7-2 to TRBJ2-3, with 7 bases lining up with TRBD2. Sequencing used PBMCs, obtained before TCRalphabeta/CD19-depleted stem cell transplant. The TCR was taken from a boy aged 2 to 10 with acute lymphoblastic leukemia, due to receive a stem cell transplant. The CDR3 spells CASSLNGRLDTQYF. DNA for the CDR3: TGTGCCAGCAGCTTAAACGGGAGGCTAGATACGCAGTATTTT.